The 14 T cell receptor beta chains below come from one sample, sequenced in a study of T cell repertoires in cytomegalovirus infection. TCRdb reanalysed the reads using MiXCR and keeps one entry per CDR3 protein. The table lists about 150,000 distinct CDR3 sequences, 23% of them singletons. The sequenced sample was PBMCs. These receptor sequences come from a human donor in good health (CMV status not recorded). Some clones in this sample may be carry-over from other donors' samples.

This clonotype turned up a few times. The rearrangement uses TRBV19 and TRBJ2-1; 7 bases fit TRBD1. CDR1 and CDR2 from the germline V gene are LNHDA and SQIVND (reference sequence). This CDR3 region has 12 residues. V shed 6 bases and J 9 bases; nucleotides not matched to a gene: 5. The CDR3 protein is CASRKDRSEQFF. As DNA, the CDR3 is TGTGCCAGTAGAAAGGACAGGAGTGAGCAGTTCTTC.

The chain is built from TRBV12-3 or TRBV12-4 and TRBJ2-2, with TRBD1 identical over 8 bases. This CDR3 spans 14 amino acids. J lost 4 bases, V lost 3 bases, and 1 base had no gene match. The CDR3 DNA reads TGTGCCAGCAGTTTGGGACAGGTCACCGGGGAGCTGTTTTTT. The encoded protein is CASSLGQVTGELFF.

The J gene is TRBJ1-2, the V gene TRBV20-1, with unresolved D. V was clipped by 7 bases and J by 5 bases, with 20 bases between them. CDR3 length: 14 amino acids. CDR1 DFQATT and CDR2 SNEGSKA come from the germline V gene (reference sequence). CDR3 loop: CSGVTRGNYYGYTF. DNA for the CDR3: TGCAGTGGTGTGACCCGGGGAAATTATTATGGCTACACCTTC.

There are a few counts of this clonotype. The chain is built from TRBV5-6 and TRBJ2-1; no clear D. Germline CDR1 reads SGHDT; CDR2 reads YYEEEE. V lost 4 bases, J lost 7 bases, and 12 bases lay in between. This CDR3 comprises 13 residues. CDR3 residues: CASSELQRNEQFF. CDR3 bases: TGTGCCAGCAGCGAGCTCCAGAGGAATGAGCAGTTCTTC.

In its sample, this clonotype was seen a few times. The chain couples TRBV7-9 to TRBJ2-1; D unclear. Germline V gene sequence: CDR1 SEHNR, CDR2 FQNEAQ (reference sequence). Between the trimmed V and J ends, which lost 5 bases and 8 bases, there was a span of 10 bases. This CDR3 spans 12 amino acids. CDR3 DNA: TGTGCCAGCAGCCGCCCCAAATATGAGCAGTTCTTC. Translated, it gives CASSRPKYEQFF. The variable domain in full, completed from reference TRBV7-9 and TRBJ2-1, reads DTGVSQNPRHKITKRGQNVTFRCDPISEHNRLYWYRQTLGQGPEFLTYFQNEAQLEKSRLLSDRFSAERPKGSFSTLEIQRTEQGDSAMYLCASSRPKYEQFFGPGTRLTVL.

This clonotype was observed a handful of times. DNA for the CDR3: TGCAGTGCTAGACCTAGGGGCACCGGGGAGCTGTTTTTT. This encodes CSARPRGTGELFF. The chain uses TRBV20-1 and TRBJ2-2, with a tentative D call TRBD1 (5 bases). Germline loops: CDR1 DFQATT, CDR2 SNEGSKA (reference sequence). The CDR3 is 13 amino acids. Trimming took 2 bases from V and 4 from J, leaving 8 bases between them.

The chain joins TRBV3-1 to TRBJ2-2; D is perhaps TRBD1 or TRBD2 (5 bases each). The V gene lost 1 base and the J gene lost 4 bases, with 7 bases spanning the gap. The CDR3 has 14 amino acids. CDR1 LGHDT and CDR2 YNNKEL come from the germline V gene (reference sequence). CDR3 in amino acids: CASSQAGSTGELFF. The CDR3 coding sequence is TGTGCCAGCAGCCAAGCAGGGAGCACCGGGGAGCTGTTTTTT.

This clonotype has just a few counts. V and J are TRBV7-9 and TRBJ2-3; 16 bases align to TRBD2. Trimming took 5 bases from V and 4 from J; bases not matched to a gene: 3. This CDR3 has 16 residues. The germline V gene encodes CDR1 SEHNR and CDR2 FQNEAQ (reference sequence). The CDR3 DNA sequence: TGTGCCAGCAGCCCCGGGACTAGCGGGGGGGCAGATACGCAGTATTTT. Its translation is CASSPGTSGGADTQYF.

On this clonotype: One end of the junction varies from germline; a read error may be responsible. CDR3 sequence: CASKLVGTTLQKDTQYF. CDR3 DNA: TGCGCCAGCAAACTGGTTGGCACCACGTTGCAGAAAGATACGCAGTATTTT. V is TRBV12-3 or TRBV12-4 and J is TRBJ2-3; no reliable D call. The CDR3 is 17 amino acids.

This clonotype was seen repeatedly, ten times or more. V and J are TRBV6-1 and TRBJ2-7, with 13 bases aligning to TRBD2. This CDR3 contains 15 residues. Unmatched junction bases numbered 3, after V lost 3 bases and J lost 4 bases. Germline V lookup: CDR1 MNHNS, CDR2 SASEGT. For the CDR3, the DNA is TGTGCCAGCAGTGAGTTGGGACTAGCGGGATACGAGCAGTACTTC. It codes for CASSELGLAGYEQYF.

This clonotype came up many times. J is TRBJ2-3 and V is TRBV7-9; D might be TRBD2 (5 bases). The CDR3 is 13 amino acids. Germline CDR1 and CDR2: SEHNR and FQNEAQ (reference sequence). With 3 bases removed from V and 3 bases from J, the gap between germline ends came to 7 bases. Here the CDR3 reads CASSFLATDTQYF. CDR3 bases: TGTGCCAGCAGCTTCTTAGCGACAGATACGCAGTATTTT.

This chain links TRBV5-1 with TRBJ1-5; weak D call: TRBD1 (5 bases). Trimming stripped 0 bases from V and 6 bases from J, with 13 bases between. This CDR3 comprises 15 residues. CDR1 is SGHRS and CDR2 is YFSETQ in the germline V gene. As DNA, the CDR3 is TGCGCCAGCAGCTTGGGGGACCTTAACACTCAGCCCCAGCATTTT. This encodes CASSLGDLNTQPQHF.

This clonotype turned up a few times. The chain couples TRBV7-6 to TRBJ1-1, with D uncertain. Germline V CDR1 and CDR2: SGHVS, FNYEAQ. This CDR3 is built from 14 residues. The V and J ends lost 2 bases and 5 bases respectively, with 12 bases between them. This CDR3 is CASSLYGMGTEAFF. The CDR3 DNA reads as TGTGCCAGCAGCTTATATGGTATGGGGACTGAAGCTTTCTTT.

The chain recombines TRBV30 with TRBJ2-7; D remains ambiguous. Trimming left V 0 bases short and J 4 bases short, with 7 bases between. This CDR3 has 12 residues. Germline V CDR1 and CDR2: GTSNPN, SVGIG (reference sequence). The CDR3 is CAWSVTQYEQYF. CDR3 sequence (DNA): TGTGCCTGGAGTGTGACACAATACGAGCAGTACTTC.